The 16 T cell receptor beta chains below come from one sample, sequenced in a study of control samples from healthy donors and cancer patients. The protocol was immunoSEQ multiplex PCR, while the TCRdb copy is restricted to in-frame clones and leaves out a portion. The data hold tens of thousands of clones, with less than 90% observed a single time. Sequencing was carried out using PBMCs. Receptors originate from a woman between 50 and 59 years old with colorectal cancer.

The chain recombines TRBV6-5 with TRBJ2-3, with D perhaps matching TRBD2 (5 bases). V gave up 2 bases and J gave up 2 bases, with 11 bases separating them. This CDR3 region has 15 residues. Germline CDR1 is MNHEY and CDR2 is SVGAGI. The CDR3 here is CASSYGAGNTDTQYF. The DNA of the CDR3 is TGTGCCAGCAGTTACGGCGCGGGTAACACAGATACGCAGTATTTT.

The rearrangement links TRBV30 to TRBJ1-3; the D is unclear. Looked up from germline, CDR1 is GTSNPN and CDR2 is SVGIG (reference sequence). Between the trimmed V and J ends, which lost 0 bases and 4 bases, there was a span of 10 bases. The CDR3 runs to 14 residues. The CDR3 DNA follows: TGTGCCTGGAGTGTAGCCAGGAGAGGAAACACCATATATTTT. It specifies CAWSVARRGNTIYF.

The chain is built from TRBV7-8 and TRBJ2-7; perhaps TRBD1 as D (5 bases). This CDR3 is built from 14 residues. Germline CDR1 is SGHVS and CDR2 is FQNEAQ. V was trimmed by 1 base and J by 2 bases, leaving 9 bases between them. The CDR3 protein is CASSLETGPYEQYV. In DNA, the CDR3 is TGTGCCAGCAGCTTAGAAACAGGCCCCTACGAGCAGTACGTC.

Only one count was recorded for this clone. J is TRBJ1-5 and V is TRBV19; D ambiguous. The CDR3 runs to 15 residues. Germline V gives CDR1 LNHDA, CDR2 SQIVND (reference sequence). V shed 3 bases and J shed 4 bases, with 13 bases lying between them. The CDR3 here is CASSILREVNQPQHF. For the CDR3, the DNA is TGTGCCAGTAGTATCCTTAGAGAAGTAAATCAGCCCCAGCATTTT.

The rearrangement joins TRBV28 to TRBJ1-5; 7 nucleotides align to TRBD1. The CDR3 has 14 residues. V dropped 8 bases and J dropped 3; count of bases not matched to a gene: 7. The germline V gene encodes CDR1 MDHEN and CDR2 SYDVKM. The CDR3 nucleotides are TGTGCCAGCGTCCGACAGGGTTACAATCAGCCCCAGCATTTT. Translated, it gives CASVRQGYNQPQHF.

The genes are TRBV10-1 and TRBJ2-1; D ambiguous. Trimming took 4 bases from V and 8 from J, leaving 12 bases between them. From germline, CDR1 is WNHNN and CDR2 SYGVQD (reference sequence). The CDR3 totals 13 residues. The chain's CDR3 is CASSANLVDEQFF. The DNA for the CDR3 is TGCGCCAGCAGTGCTAATCTTGTGGATGAGCAGTTCTTC.

The chain has TRBV7-2 and TRBJ2-7; D ambiguous. The CDR3 loop spans 12 amino acids. Germline values: CDR1 SGHTA, CDR2 FQGNSA. V was clipped by 5 bases and J by 3 bases, with 8 bases between them. The CDR3 spells CASSPDGYEQYV. CDR3 DNA: TGTGCCAGCAGCCCGGACGGCTACGAGCAGTACGTC.

Worth noting for this clone: The same CDR3 can be traced to other DNA sequences in this sample. The chain uses TRBV5-1 and TRBJ1-1; no reliable D call. Germline V CDR1 and CDR2: SGHRS, YFSETQ. There are 12 residues in the CDR3. V lost 0 bases, J lost 4 bases, and 4 bases lay in between. The CDR3 coding sequence is TGCGCCAGCAGCTTGGGACCCACTGAAGCTTTCTTT. It is translated as CASSLGPTEAFF.

The gene calls are TRBV6-5 and TRBJ1-6, with TRBD1 matching over 10 bases. Germline CDR1 reads MNHEY; CDR2 reads SVGAGI. V lost 2 bases, J lost 8 bases, and 0 bases stayed unmatched. The CDR3 is 14 amino acids. The chain's CDR3 is CASSYGTGDSPLHF. The CDR3 nucleotides read TGTGCCAGCAGTTACGGGACAGGGGATTCACCCCTCCACTTT.

The gene calls are TRBV9 and TRBJ1-2; D unclear. Deletions cut 3 bases from V and 5 bases from J, with 11 bases between. Germline CDR1 reads SGDLS; CDR2 reads YYNGEE. This CDR3 contains 13 residues. The CDR3 coding sequence is TGTGCCAGCAGCGGGCGGAGGGCTTATGGCTACACCTTC. This gives the protein CASSGRRAYGYTF.

The V call is TRBV19, the J call TRBJ1-1, with 10 bases fitting TRBD1. Looked up from germline, CDR1 is LNHDA and CDR2 is SQIVND (reference sequence). The CDR3 has 18 residues. Trimming cost V 7 bases and J 0 bases; bases outside gene matches: 14. CDR3 sequence: CASTAPGDRGGMNTEAFF. The CDR3, as DNA: TGTGCCAGTACCGCCCCCGGGGACAGGGGAGGTATGAACACTGAAGCTTTCTTT.

This clone was recorded only once. This rearrangement joins TRBV19 to TRBJ2-1; weak D call: TRBD2 (6 bases). V was shortened by 4 bases and J by 0 bases, with 10 bases between the two germline ends. CDR1 is LNHDA and CDR2 is SQIVND in the germline V gene (reference sequence). The CDR3 is made up of 15 amino acids. This chain's CDR3 is CASSKEAGSYNEQFF. The CDR3 coding sequence is TGTGCCAGTAGTAAAGAAGCGGGCTCCTACAATGAGCAGTTCTTC.

The chain has TRBV6-5 and TRBJ1-1, with unresolved D. The CDR3 has 13 amino acids. The V gene lost 1 base and the J gene lost 3 bases, with 6 bases spanning the gap. Germline CDR1 reads MNHEY; CDR2 reads SVGAGI. The CDR3 DNA sequence: TGTGCCAGCAGTTACTTACAAGACACTGAAGCTTTCTTT. The encoded protein is CASSYLQDTEAFF.

This chain uses TRBV9 with TRBJ2-3; tentative D call: TRBD1 (5 bases). Germline V gene lookup returns CDR1 SGDLS and CDR2 YYNGEE. V was pared by 0 bases and J by 3 bases, with 5 bases between. This CDR3 is 13 amino acids long. The CDR3 region has the DNA TGTGCCAGCAGCGTAGAGGGGACAGATACGCAGTATTTT. This gives the protein CASSVEGTDTQYF.

V gene TRBV29-1 combines with J gene TRBJ2-4; maybe TRBD1 (5 bases). The CDR3 covers 14 residues. Germline V gene sequence: CDR1 SQVTM, CDR2 ANQGSEA. The germline V and J ends were trimmed by 6 bases and 0 bases, with 12 bases remaining between them. The CDR3 is CSVVDREAKNIQYF. The CDR3 DNA follows: TGCAGCGTCGTAGACAGAGAAGCCAAAAACATTCAGTACTTC.

The chain combines TRBV7-2 with TRBJ2-1; a possible D gene is TRBD2 (5 bases). V lost 2 bases and J lost 4, with 9 bases in between. The CDR3 spans 14 residues. Per germline, CDR1 SGHTA and CDR2 FQGNSA. The CDR3 is CASSLTAAYNEQFF. The CDR3 DNA reads TGTGCCAGCAGCTTAACAGCGGCATACAATGAGCAGTTCTTC.